This T cell receptor (beta chain) appears in the sequencing data of a study of OX40 agonist ivuxolimab in advanced cancers. A word on this clone: Antigen specificity is unknown.

The CDR3 runs 15 residues. The V end was cut by 6 bases, the J end by 4 bases, with 19 bases between. Per germline, CDR1 SNHLY and CDR2 FYNNEI. Study results and limitations: Circulating CD4+ and CD8+ T cells showed clonal expansion by week 6 at 0.1 to 3.0 mg/kg.

The table came from immunoSEQ multiplex PCR; TCRdb's copy has only in-frame clones and leaves some out. The table lists just over 90,000 clones, roughly 90% of them singletons, with about 3.6% in the top ten. This sequence was found in an adult with an advanced solid tumor such as melanoma, head and neck, liver or kidney cancer. The chain uses TRBV2 and TRBJ2-7, with D possibly being TRBD2 (5 bases). The sample was CD4+ or CD8+ T cells sorted from blood, taken in a trial of the OX40 agonist ivuxolimab. The chain's CDR3 is CASSEGTPAGYEQYF. Here the CDR3 DNA reads TGTGCCAGCAGCGAGGGAACGCCCGCTGGTTACGAGCAGTACTTC.